Each of the 25 T cell receptor beta chains below was sequenced from the same sample in a study of cytomegalovirus exposure and HLA in healthy donors. 60 Vbeta and 13 Jbeta primers were used in PCR. The repertoire was sequenced with immunoSEQ multiplex PCR; TCRdb's copy has only in-frame clones and lacks some. This sample carries about 120,000 clones, over 60% of them seen once, and the ten largest clones take 1.5%. The specimen sequenced was PBMCs. These receptors were taken from a man between 18 and 29 years old in good health and CMV-seronegative.

This rearrangement joins TRBV10-3 to TRBJ1-2; maybe TRBD1 (6 bases). The CDR3 loop spans 16 amino acids. The germline CDR1 and CDR2 sequences are ENHRY and SYGVKD. V lost 6 bases and J 6 bases, leaving 23 bases between the germline ends. This CDR3 reads CAIRPTVSGTSNGYTF. The CDR3 region has the DNA TGTGCCATCAGACCGACCGTTTCCGGGACATCAAATGGCTACACCTTC.

The chain recombines TRBV5-1 with TRBJ2-5, with 12 positions matching TRBD2. The length of the CDR3 is 15 residues. The V gene end was trimmed by 4 bases and the J gene end by 5 bases; junction bases not matched to a gene: 6. From germline, CDR1 is SGHRS and CDR2 YFSETQ. The CDR3 DNA is TGCGCCAGCAGCAGACTAGCGGGAGCCTGGGAGACCCAGTACTTC. It translates to CASSRLAGAWETQYF.

This sequence joins TRBV6-5 and TRBJ2-7; the match to TRBD1 covers 7 bases. Germline CDR1 is MNHEY and CDR2 is SVGAGI. The V and J ends lost 6 bases and 4 bases, in that order; junction bases with no gene match: 12. The CDR3 has 15 residues. CDR3 DNA sequence: TGTGCCAGCAGACGGAGACAGGGAGAACGGTACGAGCAGTACTTC. Its protein is CASRRRQGERYEQYF.

The V call is TRBV5-8, the J call TRBJ1-5; D is unresolved. CDR1 is SGHTS, CDR2 YDEGEE, per germline. The CDR3 runs to 12 residues. The V and J ends lost 4 bases and 9 bases respectively, with 11 bases between them. As DNA, the CDR3 is TGTGCCAGCAGCCAAGACTCCGGGCCCCAGCATTTT. Encoded protein: CASSQDSGPQHF.

V usage is TRBV29-1 and J usage is TRBJ1-1, with TRBD1 matching over 8 bases. The V gene end was trimmed by 7 bases and the J gene end by 1 base; junction bases not matched to a gene: 11. Germline V gene sequence: CDR1 SQVTM, CDR2 ANQGSEA. The CDR3 totals 15 residues. The CDR3 nucleotides read TGCAGCGCCCCCGGACAGGGCAGTCGGAACACTGAAGCTTTCTTT. Residues: CSAPGQGSRNTEAFF.

V is TRBV4-1 and J is TRBJ2-5, with 8 bases aligning to TRBD2. This CDR3 is built from 18 residues. V was pared by 3 bases and J by 5 bases, with 17 bases of the junction left unmatched. Per germline, CDR1 MGHRA and CDR2 YSYEKL. The CDR3 loop reads CASSHPGLGEGNPETQYF. In DNA form, the CDR3 reads TGCGCCAGCAGCCACCCGGGACTAGGGGAGGGCAATCCGGAGACCCAGTACTTC.

This chain joins TRBV27 and TRBJ2-5, with TRBD2 matching over 13 bases. The CDR3 runs 16 residues. Germline values: CDR1 MNHEY, CDR2 SMNVEV (reference sequence). V lost 0 bases to trimming and J lost 4 bases; unmatched junction nucleotides: 2. DNA for the CDR3: TGTGCCAGCAGTTTATCGTGGACTAGCGGGAGAGAGACCCAGTACTTC. Its translation is CASSLSWTSGRETQYF.

V usage is TRBV2 and J usage is TRBJ1-1; D uncertain. V was clipped by 9 bases and J by 8 bases, with 22 bases between them. CDR3 length equals 14 residues. Germline V lookup: CDR1 SNHLY, CDR2 FYNNEI. The CDR3 sequence is CASEGTHGWSEAFF. Written as DNA, the CDR3 is TGTGCCAGTGAGGGAACTCACGGGTGGAGCGAAGCTTTCTTT.

This clone was counted between two and nine times. The rearrangement joins TRBV5-1 to TRBJ1-4, with D uncertain. The V gene lost 2 bases and the J gene lost 2 bases, with 10 bases spanning the gap. The germline gives CDR1 SGHRS, CDR2 YFSETQ. The CDR3 runs 15 residues. The CDR3 DNA sequence: TGCGCCAGCAGCTTAGCGGTGGGGACTAATGAAAAACTGTTTTTT. This codes for CASSLAVGTNEKLFF.

The rearrangement joins TRBV2 to TRBJ2-7, with 10 nucleotides matching TRBD2. This CDR3 is 15 amino acids long. Losses at the gene ends were 0 bases for V and 7 bases for J; bases not matched to a gene: 6. The germline V gene has CDR1 SNHLY and CDR2 FYNNEI. The CDR3 sequence is CASSEALAGVGEQYF. CDR3 in DNA: TGTGCCAGCAGTGAAGCGCTAGCGGGAGTAGGAGAGCAGTACTTC.

This rearrangement joins TRBV5-8 to TRBJ2-7; 9 bases align to TRBD1. This CDR3 is 15 amino acids long. Trimming took 3 bases from V and 2 from J; bases not matched to a gene: 6. CDR1 SGHTS and CDR2 YDEGEE come from the germline V gene. Written as DNA, the CDR3 is TGTGCCAGCAGCTCTGGGACAGGGATCACCTACGAGCAGTACTTC. This gives the protein CASSSGTGITYEQYF.

The rearrangement uses TRBV18 and TRBJ2-7, with D possibly TRBD2 on 6 matching bases. From germline, CDR1 is KGHSH and CDR2 LQKENI. The CDR3 is 16 amino acids. V was cut by 6 bases and J by 4 bases, with 22 bases left in between. As DNA, the CDR3 is TGTGCCAGCTCCCTGGCCGGGACTCTGAGTGGGTACGAGCAGTACTTC. Its protein is CASSLAGTLSGYEQYF.

The V and J genes are TRBV10-1 and TRBJ2-1, with 13 positions matching TRBD2. Germline V gene sequence: CDR1 WNHNN, CDR2 SYGVQD (reference sequence). Losses at the gene ends were 6 bases for V and 5 bases for J; bases not matched to a gene: 4. This CDR3 is built from 15 residues. CDR3 in amino acids: CASSVGLAGDNEQFF. DNA of the CDR3: TGCGCCAGCAGCGTCGGACTAGCGGGGGACAATGAGCAGTTCTTC.

This clone was observed a few times. The rearrangement uses TRBV19 and TRBJ2-7, with 7 bases aligning to TRBD1. The trim removed 3 bases at V and 3 bases at J, leaving 5 bases unmatched. The CDR3 sequence is 14 residues long. CDR1 LNHDA and CDR2 SQIVND come from the germline V gene (reference sequence). CDR3 protein: CASSMGSGGYEQYF. Here the CDR3 DNA reads TGTGCCAGTAGTATGGGCTCAGGGGGCTACGAGCAGTACTTC.

This clone has more than one count but fewer than ten. The chain is built from TRBV7-9 and TRBJ2-1; possible D gene TRBD2, 6 bases. Germline V CDR1 and CDR2: SEHNR, FQNEAQ (reference sequence). Trimming removed 7 bases at V and 7 bases at J, with 20 bases between. The CDR3 loop spans 15 amino acids. Here the CDR3 DNA reads TGTGCCAGCATCTCTTTGGGCAGGGAGGCGAATGAGCAGTTCTTC. Amino acid sequence: CASISLGREANEQFF.

This clone was detected a few times. This chain uses TRBV4-3 with TRBJ2-1, with TRBD2 matching over 7 bases. With 0 bases clipped from V and 5 bases from J, the junction kept 7 bases outside the gene matches. From germline, CDR1 is LGHNA and CDR2 YSLEER. The CDR3 length is 16 residues. CDR3 loop: CASSQDVAGTNNEQFF. The DNA of the CDR3 is TGCGCCAGCAGCCAAGATGTAGCGGGTACTAACAATGAGCAGTTCTTC.

V gene TRBV19 combines with J gene TRBJ2-6; the match to TRBD1 covers 10 bases. Germline lookup yields CDR1 LNHDA and CDR2 SQIVND (reference sequence). The V gene end was trimmed by 1 base and the J gene end by 0 bases; junction bases not matched to a gene: 6. The CDR3 covers 19 residues. This chain's CDR3 is CASSIAGQGEISGANVLTF. The CDR3 DNA reads TGTGCCAGTAGTATAGCTGGACAGGGGGAAATCTCTGGGGCCAACGTCCTGACTTTC.

The chain links TRBV2 to TRBJ1-3; 7 bases line up with TRBD1. The CDR3 has 11 residues. Unmatched junction bases numbered 3, after V lost 6 bases and J lost 10 bases. CDR1 and CDR2 from the germline V gene are SNHLY and FYNNEI. The CDR3 DNA sequence: TGTGCCAGCAGCGGACAGGTTACCATATATTTT. This gives the protein CASSGQVTIYF.

The chain joins TRBV9 to TRBJ2-1, with 16 bases aligning to TRBD2. The V and J ends lost 0 bases and 2 bases, in that order; junction bases with no gene match: 8. Germline CDR1 reads SGDLS; CDR2 reads YYNGEE. The CDR3 is 20 residues long. CDR3 sequence reads: CASSVELGLAGGFPYNEQFF. The CDR3 nucleotides read TGTGCCAGCAGCGTAGAACTGGGACTAGCGGGAGGGTTCCCCTACAATGAGCAGTTCTTC.

In this sample, this clone turned up a few times. The chain carries TRBV29-1 and TRBJ2-3, with TRBD1 as a possible D gene (5 bases). There are 12 residues in the CDR3. Germline lookup yields CDR1 SQVTM and CDR2 ANQGSEA. The germline V and J ends were trimmed by 0 bases and 10 bases, with 11 bases remaining between them. CDR3 sequence (DNA): TGCAGCGTTGAAGAGGCGGCCAGGGCGCAGTATTTT. Its protein product is CSVEEAARAQYF.

The chain employs TRBV13 and TRBJ2-5; TRBD2 agrees at 7 bases. Losses at the gene ends were 5 bases for V and 1 base for J; bases not matched to a gene: 4. The germline V gene encodes CDR1 PRHDT and CDR2 FYEKMQ (reference sequence). The CDR3 runs to 14 residues. The CDR3, as DNA: TGTGCCAGCAGCCCCCCTAGCGGCCAAGAGACCCAGTACTTC. Translation: CASSPPSGQETQYF. Drawing the rest from reference TRBV13 and TRBJ2-5, the complete variable domain is AAGVIQSPRHLIKEKRETATLKCYPIPRHDTVYWYQQGPGQDPQFLISFYEKMQSDKGSIPDRFSAQQFSDYHSELNMSSLELGDSALYFCASSPPSGQETQYFGPGTRLLVL.

V usage is TRBV28 and J usage is TRBJ2-7; 9 nucleotides align to TRBD2. Unmatched junction bases numbered 9, after V lost 5 bases and J lost 7 bases. The length of the CDR3 is 14 residues. Looked up from germline, CDR1 is MDHEN and CDR2 is SYDVKM. This CDR3 reads CASSPTGTSWEQYF. In nucleotides, the CDR3 is TGTGCCAGCAGTCCTACCGGGACTAGCTGGGAGCAGTACTTC.

The genes are TRBV19 and TRBJ1-3, with D hard to call. This CDR3 region has 13 residues. Germline V gene lookup returns CDR1 LNHDA and CDR2 SQIVND (reference sequence). With 10 bases removed from V and 0 bases from J, the gap between germline ends came to 10 bases. CDR3 DNA sequence: TGTGCCACTGCACTGAACTCTGGAAACACCATATATTTT. This encodes CATALNSGNTIYF.

The rearrangement joins TRBV28 to TRBJ2-1, with 11 nucleotides matching TRBD1. The CDR3 loop spans 15 amino acids. The V segment lost 3 bases and the J segment 5 bases; nucleotides outside the gene matches: 3. Germline assignment: CDR1 MDHEN and CDR2 SYDVKM. CDR3 DNA: TGTGCCAGCAGTTTTCAGGACAGGGGGCACAATGAGCAGTTCTTC. Amino acids: CASSFQDRGHNEQFF.

The chain uses TRBV2 and TRBJ2-7, with a weak D call TRBD2 (6 bases). Germline V gene sequence: CDR1 SNHLY, CDR2 FYNNEI. The ends were cut back, 4 bases at V and 6 bases at J, with 16 bases in the middle. This CDR3 is built from 14 residues. CDR3: CASSGRAGAGEQYF. The CDR3 region has the DNA TGTGCCAGCAGTGGCAGGGCAGGAGCGGGCGAGCAGTACTTC.